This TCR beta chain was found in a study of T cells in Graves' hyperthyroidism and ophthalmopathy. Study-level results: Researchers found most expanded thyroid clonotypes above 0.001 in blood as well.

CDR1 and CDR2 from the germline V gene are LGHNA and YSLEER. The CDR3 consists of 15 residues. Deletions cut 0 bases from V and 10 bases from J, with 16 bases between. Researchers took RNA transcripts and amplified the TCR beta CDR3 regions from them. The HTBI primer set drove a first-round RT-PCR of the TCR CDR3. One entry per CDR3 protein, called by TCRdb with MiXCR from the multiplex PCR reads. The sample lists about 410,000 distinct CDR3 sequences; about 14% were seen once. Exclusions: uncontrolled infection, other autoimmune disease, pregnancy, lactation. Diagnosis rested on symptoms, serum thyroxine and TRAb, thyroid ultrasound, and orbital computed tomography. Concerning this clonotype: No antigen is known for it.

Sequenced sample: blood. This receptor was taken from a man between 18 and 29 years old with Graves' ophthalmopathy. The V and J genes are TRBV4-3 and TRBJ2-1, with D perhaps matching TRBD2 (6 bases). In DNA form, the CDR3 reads TGCGCCAGCAGCCAAGATAGGAGGGGCCTACTGGAGCAGTTCTTC. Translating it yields CASSQDRRGLLEQFF.